The next 22 T cell receptor beta chains were all read from a single sample in a study of blood T cell repertoires in COVID-19. The assay was immunoSEQ multiplex PCR, and TCRdb's table has in-frame clones only and misses some. The sample has some 130,000 clones, 81% seen once. The sequencing sample was made of peripheral blood. Source of these receptors: a woman aged 55-70 years with active or convalescent COVID-19.

The V and J genes are TRBV7-2 and TRBJ2-7; 13 bases fit TRBD2. This CDR3 has 15 amino acids. Germline CDR1 SGHTA, CDR2 FQGNSA. Trimming took 5 bases from V and 6 from J; bases not matched to a gene: 7. This chain's CDR3 is CASSVSGLAGVEQYF. In DNA form, the CDR3 reads TGTGCCAGCAGCGTAAGCGGACTAGCGGGAGTCGAGCAGTACTTC.

The chain joins TRBV7-9 to TRBJ2-1, with TRBD2 matching 10 bases. The CDR3 extends over 15 amino acids. Trimming removed 4 bases from V and 8 bases from J; junction bases left unmatched: 8. Germline CDR1 SEHNR, CDR2 FQNEAQ (reference sequence). CDR3 in DNA: TGTGCCAGCAGCTCCAGCGGGGGGGCTAGCTATGAGCAGTTCTTC. It codes for CASSSSGGASYEQFF.

The chain combines TRBV29-1 with TRBJ2-7; 14 bases match TRBD2. CDR1 and CDR2 (germline): SQVTM, ANQGSEA. The CDR3 spans 16 residues. The trim removed 5 bases at V and 1 base at J, leaving 7 bases unmatched. The CDR3 spells CSVYYGTSGSSYEQYF. Written as DNA, the CDR3 is TGCAGCGTTTACTATGGGACTAGCGGGAGTTCCTACGAGCAGTACTTC.

The V gene is TRBV3-1 (or the pseudogene TRBV3-2), the J gene TRBJ2-6, with D possibly matching TRBD1 (6 bases). Germline CDR1 LGHDT, CDR2 YNNKEL (reference sequence). The CDR3 has 15 amino acids. The V end lost 3 bases, the J end lost 3 bases, and 9 bases lay between the germline ends. In DNA, the CDR3 is TGTGCCAGCAGCCAGCAGGGGTATGGGGCCAACGTCCTGACTTTC. Protein product: CASSQQGYGANVLTF.

J is TRBJ2-4 and V is TRBV5-8, with 10 bases fitting TRBD1. The V and J ends lost 4 bases and 3 bases, in that order; junction bases with no gene match: 7. The CDR3 is made up of 16 amino acids. Looked up from germline, CDR1 is SGHTS and CDR2 is YDEGEE. Here the CDR3 reads CASSRDRGKGKNIQYF. The CDR3 DNA is TGTGCCAGCAGCCGGGACAGGGGAAAGGGCAAAAACATTCAGTACTTC.

The count of this clone is one. The rearrangement links TRBV5-1 to TRBJ2-2, with D perhaps matching TRBD1 (5 bases). This CDR3 contains 14 residues. V gave up 0 bases and J gave up 3 bases, with 6 bases separating them. The germline CDR1 and CDR2 sequences are SGHRS and YFSETQ. The CDR3 region is CASSLEGDTGELFF. In DNA form, the CDR3 reads TGCGCCAGCAGCTTGGAAGGGGACACCGGGGAGCTGTTTTTT. Full variable domain (missing parts from reference TRBV5-1 and TRBJ2-2): KAGVTQTPRYLIKTRGQQVTLSCSPISGHRSVSWYQQTPGQGLQFLFEYFSETQRNKGNFPGRFSGRQFSNSRSEMNVSTLELGDSALYLCASSLEGDTGELFFGEGSRLTVL.

The chain joins TRBV6-5 to TRBJ1-2; 7 nucleotides align to TRBD1. Germline trimming cut 7 bases from V and 4 bases from J; bases unmatched to any gene: 9. Germline V lookup: CDR1 MNHEY, CDR2 SVGAGI. This CDR3 comprises 14 residues. As DNA, the CDR3 is TGTGCCAGCACCTCATTGGGACAGATCTATGGCTACACCTTC. Amino acid sequence: CASTSLGQIYGYTF.

The chain links TRBV28 to TRBJ2-1; TRBD2 aligns across 12 bases. Trimming at V came to 3 bases and at J to 9 bases, leaving 3 bases not matched to a gene. Germline V gene data show CDR1 as MDHEN and CDR2 as SYDVKM. This CDR3 contains 14 residues. As DNA, the CDR3 is TGTGCCAGCAGTTTTCGACTAGCGGGAGCTGAGCAGTTCTTC. It encodes CASSFRLAGAEQFF.

This clone appeared a few times. This chain uses TRBV5-1 with TRBJ2-2, with 9 bases aligning to TRBD1. From germline, CDR1 is SGHRS and CDR2 YFSETQ. The V gene end was trimmed by 4 bases and the J gene end by 7 bases; junction bases not matched to a gene: 8. The CDR3 runs to 15 residues. DNA for the CDR3: TGCGCCAGCAGCAAAACCGGACAGGGGATCGGGGAGCTGTTTTTT. This sequence encodes CASSKTGQGIGELFF.

The rearrangement links TRBV2 to TRBJ2-5; 9 bases map to TRBD1. CDR1 SNHLY and CDR2 FYNNEI come from the germline V gene. The CDR3 length is 15 residues. V was clipped by 5 bases and J by 4 bases; unmatched bases: 8. CDR3 region: CASSLTGGDGETQYF. CDR3 bases: TGTGCCAGCAGTCTAACAGGGGGCGACGGAGAGACCCAGTACTTC.

The V gene is TRBV7-2, the J gene TRBJ2-1, with 7 bases identical to TRBD1. V lost 4 bases, J lost 1 base, and 4 bases stayed unmatched. The CDR3 loop spans 15 amino acids. Germline V gene sequence: CDR1 SGHTA, CDR2 FQGNSA. The CDR3 loop reads CASSYRTGSYNEQFF. CDR3 bases: TGTGCCAGCAGCTATAGGACAGGATCCTACAATGAGCAGTTCTTC.

The rearrangement links TRBV6-5 to TRBJ1-4; 9 bases map to TRBD1. The CDR3 extends over 13 amino acids. The ends lost 8 bases at V and 4 bases at J; junction bases unmatched: 2. Looked up from germline, CDR1 is MNHEY and CDR2 is SVGAGI. DNA of the CDR3: TGTGCCAGCGCGGGACAGGGTAATGAAAAACTGTTTTTT. Encoded protein: CASAGQGNEKLFF.

This clone appeared once. The chain links TRBV7-9 to TRBJ2-1; 7 bases map to TRBD1. CDR3 length: 15 residues. Germline CDR1 SEHNR, CDR2 FQNEAQ (reference sequence). The ends lost 5 bases at V and 2 bases at J; junction bases unmatched: 6. The CDR3 bases are TGTGCCAGCAGCAGGGGGCAGGTGGCCTACAATGAGCAGTTCTTC. The encoded protein is CASSRGQVAYNEQFF.

This chain links TRBV29-1 with TRBJ2-1; 10 positions match TRBD1. The CDR3 has 15 residues. Trimming cost V 1 base and J 2 bases; bases outside gene matches: 2. Germline V lookup: CDR1 SQVTM, CDR2 ANQGSEA. DNA for the CDR3: TGCAGCGTTGAAGGGGGGACAGGGGCCTACAATGAGCAGTTCTTC. It codes for CSVEGGTGAYNEQFF.

This clone has just one count. The V gene is TRBV28, the J gene TRBJ1-4, with 7 bases fitting TRBD1. This CDR3 is built from 16 residues. The germline V gene has CDR1 MDHEN and CDR2 SYDVKM. V lost 3 bases to trimming and J lost 8 bases; unmatched junction nucleotides: 12. CDR3 protein: CASSFPRTGGVEKLFF. CDR3 in DNA: TGTGCCAGCAGTTTTCCCCGGACAGGAGGGGTGGAAAAACTGTTTTTT.

The CDR3 DNA reads as TGTGCCAGTAAGGCGTGGGACAGAACCACAGATACGCAGTATTTT. It translates to CASKAWDRTTDTQYF. The V and J genes are TRBV19 and TRBJ2-3, with 7 bases that match TRBD1. Losses at the gene ends were 7 bases for V and 2 bases for J; bases not matched to a gene: 9. There are 15 residues in the CDR3. Per germline, CDR1 LNHDA and CDR2 SQIVND (reference sequence).

The chain has TRBV6-5 and TRBJ2-7, with 12 nucleotides matching TRBD2. The V gene's germline CDR1 is MNHEY and CDR2 SVGAGI. The CDR3 is 14 amino acids. V was clipped by 10 bases and J by 0 bases; unmatched bases: 4. The CDR3 nucleotides are TGTGCCACTTCGACTAGCGGGAGCTCCTACGAGCAGTACTTC. It is translated as CATSTSGSSYEQYF.

This clone was seen a handful of times. The rearrangement joins TRBV7-3 to TRBJ2-3; 9 bases line up with TRBD2. V trimming: 6 bases; J trimming: 6 bases; junction bases outside the gene matches: 4. CDR1 is SGHTA, CDR2 FQGTGA, per germline. CDR3 size: 13 residues. The CDR3 is CASSSTSGDTQYF. CDR3 DNA sequence: TGTGCCAGCAGTTCGACTAGCGGTGATACGCAGTATTTT.

This clone showed up just a few times. The chain couples TRBV30 to TRBJ2-4; TRBD2 aligns across 12 bases. V trimming: 2 bases; J trimming: 3 bases; junction bases outside the gene matches: 17. The CDR3 runs 20 residues. CDR1 and CDR2 (germline): GTSNPN, SVGIG (reference sequence). The CDR3 loop is CAWSRTSGNPPWGGKNIQYF. CDR3 sequence (DNA): TGTGCCTGGAGTCGGACTAGCGGGAACCCGCCTTGGGGAGGCAAAAACATTCAGTACTTC.

The genes are TRBV3-1 (or the pseudogene TRBV3-2) and TRBJ2-7, with a possible D match to TRBD2 (7 bases). The CDR3 spans 18 residues. The ends were cut back, 4 bases at V and 2 bases at J, with 24 bases in the middle. Per the germline V gene, CDR1 is LGHDT and CDR2 is YNNKEL (reference sequence). The chain's CDR3 is CASSRGGPSPLLPYEQYF. In DNA form, the CDR3 reads TGTGCCAGCAGCCGGGGGGGGCCTAGTCCCCTCCTTCCCTACGAGCAGTACTTC.

The chain carries TRBV5-4 and TRBJ2-1; TRBD2 agrees at 8 bases. Losses at the gene ends were 5 bases for V and 4 bases for J; bases not matched to a gene: 14. Germline CDR1 SGHNT, CDR2 YYREEE (reference sequence). The CDR3 is 17 residues long. The CDR3 DNA follows: TGTGCCAGCAGACAAGGGGGAGGGCGGGAGGTATACAATGAGCAGTTCTTC. As protein: CASRQGGGREVYNEQFF.

V usage is TRBV6-2 or TRBV6-3 and J usage is TRBJ1-5, with D tentatively TRBD1 (5 bases). The CDR3 totals 13 residues. Trimming stripped 4 bases from V and 5 bases from J, with 9 bases between. Germline V gene data show CDR1 as MNHEY and CDR2 as SVGEGT. DNA of the CDR3: TGTGCCAGCAGTTTACAGGAGTATCAGCCCCAGCATTTT. Residues: CASSLQEYQPQHF.